This T cell receptor (beta chain) stems from a study of cytomegalovirus exposure and HLA in healthy donors. Study details: About 80 million unique TCRs from HLA-typed donors were held in an early data release. Across 350 to 400 genotyped donors, 81% landed in the Caucasian-associated ancestry cluster.

This clone was counted between two and nine times. Regarding donors, all were healthy bone marrow donors. Primers for the PCR totalled 60 Vbeta and 13 Jbeta. Assay: immunoSEQ multiplex PCR; the TCRdb copy retains only in-frame clones and omits some. The table shows about 73,000 clones, with 75% occurring only once. V was cut by 2 bases and J by 0 bases, with 11 bases left in between. Per germline, CDR1 GTSNPN and CDR2 SVGIG (reference sequence). The CDR3 has 15 amino acids. The sequence was collected from a man between 65 and 85 years old in good health and CMV-seronegative. This chain links TRBV30 with TRBJ1-5, with D possibly TRBD1 on 6 matching bases. The sample comprised PBMCs. DNA of the CDR3: TGTGCCTGGAGTCGGCAGGGGTTTAGCAATCAGCCCCAGCATTTT. Translating gives CAWSRQGFSNQPQHF.